The table lists the clone carrying this T cell receptor (beta chain) with a few counts. Its specificity is not known. The data derive from a study of T cells in localized non-small cell lung cancer. TCRdb's copy holds only in-frame clones and misses some; the assay was immunoSEQ multiplex PCR. The sample shows a few thousand clones, roughly 25% of them seen only once. Germline-derived CDR1 and CDR2 are SGHNT and YENEEA. Trimming cost V 3 bases and J 7 bases, with 18 bases left between them. The CDR3 totals 15 residues. Study conclusions and caveats: The tumor had only one region sequenced, so heterogeneity remains possible. Detection in adjacent lung was observed for a median around 50 of the top 100 tumor clones. The greatest T cell clonality was found in uninvolved adjacent lung (higher than in tumor). Blood T cell density predicted longer survival; adjacent-lung clonality, shorter.

Sequencing was performed on lung tumor tissue, taken before any cancer treatment. The chain has TRBV11-3 and TRBJ1-2, with TRBD1 as a possible D gene (5 bases). The clonotype was recovered from a man aged 35 to 69 with stage III lung adenocarcinoma. CDR3 amino acids: CASSLAGGREGGYTF. Here the CDR3 DNA reads TGTGCCAGCAGCTTGGCCGGCGGCAGGGAAGGTGGCTACACCTTC.